Listed below are T cell receptor beta chains from one sample, sequenced in a study of blood T cells in healthy people across ages. TCRdb processed the 5' RACE reads anew with MiXCR; each CDR3 protein has one entry. The repertoire holds 800,000 to 950,000 distinct CDR3 sequences, with around 36% as singletons. Sequencing was carried out using blood. All receptors come from a man younger than 30 in good health. Each CDR3 is given with its conserved first and last residue. A D gene is named only where the DNA matches it firmly. Size is omitted from some rows. Given values are once, few, many or a class for expanded clones.

j_gene | d_gene | v_gene | abundance | CDR3aa | CDR3nt
TRBJ1-1 | . | TRBV4-3 | . | CASSQDIADMNTEAFF | TGCGCCAGCAGCCAAGATATAGCAGACATGAACACTGAAGCTTTCTTT
TRBJ2-7 | . | TRBV30 | . | CAWSAPGRFEQYF | TGTGCCTGGAGCGCCCCGGGGCGGTTCGAGCAGTACTTC
TRBJ2-1 | . | TRBV29-1 | many | CSFEGPQNEQFF | TGCAGCTTCGAGGGGCCTCAAAATGAGCAGTTCTTC
TRBJ2-7 | TRBD2 | TRBV10-3 | few | CAISESERGRYEQYF | TGTGCCATCAGTGAGTCCGAGCGGGGGAGGTATGAGCAGTACTTC
TRBJ1-3 | . | TRBV5-1 | few | CASSYQGNSGNTIYF | TGCGCCAGCAGCTACCAGGGGAACTCTGGAAACACCATATATTTT
TRBJ1-5 | TRBD1 | TRBV6-2/TRBV6-3 | . | CASRSRDSNNQPQHF | TGTGCCAGCAGATCGAGGGACAGTAACAATCAGCCCCAGCATTTT
TRBJ1-4 | . | TRBV29-1 | . | CSVQLATTNEKLFF | TGCAGCGTTCAATTAGCGACCACTAATGAAAAACTGTTTTTT
TRBJ2-7 | . | TRBV6-5 | . | CASSPIQGLSGHEQYF | TGTGCCAGCAGCCCAATACAGGGATTGTCCGGGCACGAGCAGTACTTC
TRBJ2-1 | . | TRBV20-1 | few | CSARGLPGFPYNEQFF | TGCAGTGCTAGGGGGCTACCCGGGTTCCCCTACAATGAGCAGTTCTTC
TRBJ2-3 | TRBD2 | TRBV6-2/TRBV6-3 | few | CASSYSAGRLDTQYF | TGTGCCAGCAGTTACTCAGCGGGGAGGCTTGATACGCAGTATTTT
TRBJ1-2 | TRBD1 | TRBV6-2/TRBV6-3 | . | CASSYSGQIYGYTF | TGTGCCAGCAGTTACTCGGGACAGATCTATGGTTACACCTTC
TRBJ2-2 | . | TRBV5-6 | . | CASSLTRTTGELFF | TGTGCCAGCAGCTTGACCAGAACTACCGGGGAGCTGTTTTTT
TRBJ2-1 | . | TRBV7-9 | few | CASSLFSDLNEQFF | TGTGCCAGCAGCTTATTTAGTGACCTCAATGAGCAGTTCTTC
TRBJ1-2 | . | TRBV29-1 | once | CSVEDGGHPRGYGYTF | TGCAGCGTTGAAGACGGGGGACATCCTCGAGGCTATGGCTACACCTTC
TRBJ1-4 | . | TRBV4-1 | . | CASSQVGEVEGLFF | TGCGCCAGCAGCCAAGTAGGAGAAGTAGAGGGACTGTTTTTT
TRBJ2-2 | . | TRBV7-2 | many | CASSLRQTNTGELFF | TGCGCCAGCAGCTTGAGACAAACTAACACCGGGGAGCTGTTTTTT
TRBJ2-7 | TRBD2 | TRBV7-9 | few | CASTFPKRGTNEQYF | TGTGCCAGCACCTTCCCAAAGCGGGGAACTAATGAGCAGTACTTC
TRBJ2-5 | . | TRBV25-1 | few | CASSATGTPGETQYF | TGTGCCAGCAGTGCAACAGGAACCCCCGGGGAGACCCAGTACTTC
TRBJ2-1 | . | TRBV7-3 | . | CASSLNPSYNERYF | TGTGCCAGCAGCTTAAATCCTTCCTACAATGAGCGGTACTTC
TRBJ2-3 | . | TRBV20-1 | . | CSARENRQHTDTQYF | TGCAGTGCTAGGGAAAATCGACAACACACAGATACGCAGTATTTT
TRBJ1-5 | . | TRBV4-1 | . | CASSQEPEIRVAQHF | TGCGCCAGCAGCCAAGAACCCGAGATTAGGGTAGCCCAGCATTTT
TRBJ2-2 | . | TRBV28 | . | CASSWGPLNTGELFF | TGTGCCAGCAGCTGGGGGCCGCTTAACACCGGGGAGCTGTTTTTT
TRBJ2-5 | . | TRBV12-3/TRBV12-4 | few | CASSVQGSETQYF | TGTGCCAGCAGTGTTCAGGGGTCGGAGACCCAGTACTTC
TRBJ2-4 | . | TRBV15 | . | CATSGTGPNIQYF | TGTGCCACCAGCGGAACAGGACCCAACATTCAGTACTTC
TRBJ2-7 | . | TRBV7-9 | . | CASSLKNSYEQYF | TGTGCCAGCAGCTTAAAGAATAGCTACGAGCAGTACTTC
TRBJ1-2 | . | TRBV20-1 | few | CSANRREDSGYGYTF | TGCAGTGCTAATCGCCGGGAAGATTCTGGCTATGGCTACACCTTC
TRBJ1-1 | . | TRBV18 | . | CASSPLAGTTEAFF | TGTGCCAGCTCACCCCTTGCAGGGACCACTGAAGCTTTCTTT
TRBJ2-1 | . | TRBV4-3 | few | CASSQDRSVFINEQFF | TGCGCCAGCAGCCAAGATAGGAGCGTATTTATCAATGAGCAGTTCTTC
TRBJ2-1 | . | TRBV5-1 | . | CTGSTQAESYNEQFF | TGCACCGGCAGCACACAAGCGGAGTCCTACAATGAGCAGTTCTTC
TRBJ2-5 | TRBD1 | TRBV2 | few | CAITDRDSFQETQYF | TGTGCCATAACCGACCGGGACAGCTTTCAAGAGACCCAGTACTTC
TRBJ2-3 | TRBD2 | TRBV20-1 | many | CSAIRTSGAGDTQYF | TGCAGTGCTATCCGGACTAGCGGGGCGGGAGATACGCAGTATTTT
TRBJ2-5 | TRBD2 | TRBV6-5 | few | CASSYSAGTSQGTQYF | TGTGCCAGCAGTTACTCGGCCGGGACTAGTCAGGGGACCCAGTACTTC
TRBJ2-3 | . | TRBV3-1 | few | CASSLLTVGSTDTQYF | TGTGCCAGCAGCCTGCTGACCGTGGGTAGCACAGATACGCAGTATTTT
TRBJ2-7 | . | TRBV27 | . | CASSFAQGTYEQYF | TGTGCCAGCAGTTTCGCCCAGGGGACCTACGAGCAGTACTTC
TRBJ2-5 | TRBD2 | TRBV7-6 | . | CASSLGVAGGIQETQYF | TGTGCCAGCAGCTTAGGGGTAGCGGGGGGAATCCAAGAGACCCAGTACTTC
TRBJ2-1 | . | TRBV20-1 | few | CSALGLTNEQFF | TGCAGTGCCCTGGGACTTACCAATGAGCAGTTCTTC
TRBJ2-5 | . | TRBV28 | . | CASSYLRGGGGRTQYF | TGTGCCAGCAGCTACTTACGCGGGGGAGGGGGGAGGACCCAGTACTTC
TRBJ1-1 | TRBD1 | TRBV6-2/TRBV6-3 | . | CASSYATGVGTEAFF | TGTGCCAGCAGTTATGCCACAGGGGTCGGCACTGAAGCTTTCTTT